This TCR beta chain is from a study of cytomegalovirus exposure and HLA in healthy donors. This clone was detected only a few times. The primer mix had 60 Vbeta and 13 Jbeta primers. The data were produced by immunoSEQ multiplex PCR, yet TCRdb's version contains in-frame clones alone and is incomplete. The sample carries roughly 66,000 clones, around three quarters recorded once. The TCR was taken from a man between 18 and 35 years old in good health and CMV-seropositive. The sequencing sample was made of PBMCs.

The CDR3 loop reads CASSLASGGANEQFF. DNA for the CDR3: TGTGCCAGCAGTTTGGCCAGCGGGGGGGCGAATGAGCAGTTCTTC. This chain joins TRBV28 and TRBJ2-1, with 10 bases aligning to TRBD2. Per the germline V gene, CDR1 is MDHEN and CDR2 is SYDVKM. The CDR3 is 15 residues long. J was trimmed by 7 bases and V by 3 bases; bases with no gene match: 6.